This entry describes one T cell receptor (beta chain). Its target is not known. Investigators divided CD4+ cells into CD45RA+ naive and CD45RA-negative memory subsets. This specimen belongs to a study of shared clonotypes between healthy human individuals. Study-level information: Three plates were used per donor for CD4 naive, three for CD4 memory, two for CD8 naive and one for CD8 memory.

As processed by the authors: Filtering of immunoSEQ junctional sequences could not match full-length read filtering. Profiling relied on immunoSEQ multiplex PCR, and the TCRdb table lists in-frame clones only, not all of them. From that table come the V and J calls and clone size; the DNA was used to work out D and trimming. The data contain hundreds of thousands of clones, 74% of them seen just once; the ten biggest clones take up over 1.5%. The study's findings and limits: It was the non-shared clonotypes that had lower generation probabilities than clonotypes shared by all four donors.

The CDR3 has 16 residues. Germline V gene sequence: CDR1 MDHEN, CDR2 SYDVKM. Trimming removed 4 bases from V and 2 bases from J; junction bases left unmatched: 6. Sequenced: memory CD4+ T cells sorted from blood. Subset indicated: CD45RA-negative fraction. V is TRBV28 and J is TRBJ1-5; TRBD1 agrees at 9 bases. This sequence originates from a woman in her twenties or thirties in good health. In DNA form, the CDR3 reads TGTGCCAGCAGTTCAGGGACAGGGCCCCGCAATCAGCCCCAGCATTTT. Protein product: CASSSGTGPRNQPQHF.